This T cell receptor beta chain is drawn from a study of neurological immune-mediated disorders. Time point here: longitudinal time-point 1 (baseline). Study outcomes and limitations: HTLV-1-associated myelopathy had the most TCR clonal expansion, and multiple sclerosis had the least, less than healthy controls. Across subjects, expanded clones had no CDR3 amino acid sequences in common, pointing to private repertoires in all groups.

This clonotype came up many times. Its antigen is unidentified. TCRdb reprocessed the 5' RACE reads via MiXCR and lists one record per CDR3 protein. This sample carries some 68,000 distinct CDR3 sequences, 12% to 15% of them seen once, and the ten largest clones take around 4.3%. The CDR3 runs 16 residues. The V gene end was trimmed by 6 bases and the J gene end by 0 bases; junction bases not matched to a gene: 8. This chain connects TRBV12-3 or TRBV12-4 to TRBJ2-3; 8 nucleotides align to TRBD1. The sample consisted of PBMCs. This clonotype originated in a female donor with HTLV-1-associated myelopathy (HAM/TSP). The CDR3 bases are TGTGCCAGCAGACCAGGGCGGACAGGGAGCACAGATACGCAGTATTTT. This encodes CASRPGRTGSTDTQYF.